Below are 23 T cell receptor beta chains sequenced from a single sample in a study of identical twins. TCRdb reanalysed the 5' RACE reads using MiXCR and keeps one entry per CDR3 protein. The sample carries 600,000 to 800,000 distinct CDR3 sequences, around 21% recorded once. This sample was also put to use in a study of T cells expressing NK-cell markers.

The sample was PBMCs. The receptors derive from a woman between 18 and 29 years old in good health.

This clonotype has only a few counts. The V call is TRBV3-1, the J call TRBJ1-2; D ambiguous. V lost 4 bases, J lost 12 bases, and 18 bases lay in between. The CDR3 loop spans 13 amino acids. Germline values: CDR1 LGHDT, CDR2 YNNKEL (reference sequence). DNA for the CDR3: TGTGCCAGCAGCCCCCTCTGGGTGGAGGGCCACACCTTC. The encoded protein is CASSPLWVEGHTF.

The gene calls are TRBV6-4 and TRBJ2-1; 13 bases are a match to TRBD2. The V gene's germline CDR1 is MRHNA and CDR2 SNTAGT. The V gene end was trimmed by 5 bases and the J gene end by 5 bases; junction bases not matched to a gene: 9. The CDR3 runs to 17 residues. The CDR3 sequence: CASSPRTSGRSNNEQFF. As DNA, the CDR3 is TGTGCCAGCAGTCCCCGGACTAGCGGGAGAAGTAACAATGAGCAGTTCTTC.

The gene calls are TRBV29-1 and TRBJ2-2, with D perhaps TRBD2 (6 bases). V was cut by 4 bases and J by 4 bases, with 10 bases left in between. CDR3 size: 13 residues. CDR1 SQVTM and CDR2 ANQGSEA come from the germline V gene. CDR3 nucleotide sequence: TGCAGCGTTGGCGGAGGGTTCACCGGGGAGCTGTTTTTT. This gives the protein CSVGGGFTGELFF.

This clonotype was picked up many times. This sequence joins TRBV5-1 and TRBJ1-5; 10 nucleotides match TRBD1. V was clipped by 4 bases and J by 4 bases; unmatched bases: 11. This CDR3 region has 17 residues. Germline CDR1 and CDR2: SGHRS and YFSETQ. CDR3 protein: CASSPRPGTGVNQPQHF. The CDR3 region has the DNA TGCGCCAGCAGCCCACGTCCCGGGACAGGGGTGAATCAGCCCCAGCATTTT.

This clonotype was counted only a few times. The rearrangement uses TRBV21-1 and TRBJ2-1; the table gives TRBD2 as D, unverified against the DNA. TRBV21-1 is a known pseudogene. The CDR3 covers 13 residues. The CDR3 loop reads CASRIASGYEQFF. DNA of the CDR3: TGTGCCAGCCGAATCGCGAGCGGGTATGAGCAGTTCTTC.

The V and J genes are TRBV20-1 and TRBJ1-1; no clear D gene. Per germline, CDR1 DFQATT and CDR2 SNEGSKA (reference sequence). Trimming removed 1 base from V and 7 bases from J, with 13 bases in between. CDR3 length: 13 amino acids. CDR3 protein: CSARVGIYNEAFF. CDR3 nucleotides: TGCAGTGCTAGAGTGGGGATTTATAATGAAGCTTTCTTT.

In its sample, this clonotype was seen many times. The genes are TRBV5-6 and TRBJ2-7; 12 positions agree with TRBD1. With 3 bases clipped from V and 7 bases from J, the junction kept 5 bases outside the gene matches. Germline assignment: CDR1 SGHDT and CDR2 YYEEEE. The CDR3 covers 14 residues. For the CDR3, the DNA is TGTGCCAGCAGCTCCGGGACAGGGGGCGGTGAGCAGTACTTC. Its protein is CASSSGTGGGEQYF.

This clonotype has more than one count but fewer than ten. The V call is TRBV11-2, the J call TRBJ2-3; 7 positions agree with TRBD2. Germline V lookup: CDR1 SGHAT, CDR2 FQNNGV. The CDR3 contains 14 residues. The V segment lost 2 bases and the J segment 3 bases; nucleotides outside the gene matches: 2. CDR3 nucleotide sequence: TGTGCCAGCAGCTTAATACTAGCGACAGATACGCAGTATTTT. Its protein product is CASSLILATDTQYF. Filled out from reference TRBV11-2 and TRBJ2-3, the complete variable domain reads EAGVAQSPRYKIIEKRQSVAFWCNPISGHATLYWYQQILGQGPKLLIQFQNNGVVDDSQLPKDRFSAERLKGVDSTLKIQPAKLEDSAVYLCASSLILATDTQYFGPGTRLTVL.

This clonotype has just a few counts. This chain links TRBV6-1 with TRBJ2-7, with D unresolved. The V gene lost 6 bases and the J gene lost 2 bases, with 14 bases spanning the gap. The germline gives CDR1 MNHNS, CDR2 SASEGT. CDR3 length: 14 residues. The DNA for the CDR3 is TGTGCCAGCAGGCCGATCTTATATACCTACGAGCAGTACTTC. Protein: CASRPILYTYEQYF.

This clonotype was detected a few times. This chain connects TRBV12-3 or TRBV12-4 to TRBJ2-1, with 11 positions matching TRBD2. Losses at the gene ends were 6 bases for V and 6 bases for J; bases not matched to a gene: 7. CDR3 length: 15 residues. The CDR3 is CASSARTSGGNEQFF. In nucleotides, the CDR3 is TGTGCCAGCAGCGCCCGTACTAGCGGGGGCAATGAGCAGTTCTTC.

The rearrangement joins TRBV20-1 to TRBJ2-5; weak D call: TRBD2 (6 bases). The CDR3 sequence is 12 residues long. Trimming shortened V by 6 bases and J by 5 bases, and 13 bases separated the two germline ends. Per germline, CDR1 DFQATT and CDR2 SNEGSKA (reference sequence). This CDR3 reads CSAPGTLETQYF. The CDR3, as DNA: TGCAGTGCCCCCGGGACTCTGGAGACCCAGTACTTC.

The sample holds a few counts of this clonotype. The chain is built from TRBV20-1 and TRBJ2-1, with 9 bases identical to TRBD2. Trimming took 5 bases from V and 9 from J; bases not matched to a gene: 11. The CDR3 loop spans 14 amino acids. CDR1 is DFQATT, CDR2 SNEGSKA, per germline (reference sequence). The CDR3 DNA sequence: TGCAGTGCTTTCCCCGGGACTAGCTCCCCTGAGCAGTTCTTC. Its protein product is CSAFPGTSSPEQFF.

The chain combines TRBV29-1 with TRBJ2-2; 11 bases map to TRBD1. The CDR3 covers 14 residues. V was clipped by 6 bases and J by 7 bases; unmatched bases: 7. Germline CDR1 and CDR2: SQVTM and ANQGSEA. CDR3 residues: CSVRTGGSFGELFF. The CDR3 DNA follows: TGCAGCGTCCGGACAGGGGGCTCTTTCGGGGAGCTGTTTTTT.

The chain is built from TRBV5-1 and TRBJ2-3; perhaps TRBD2 as D (5 bases). This CDR3 is built from 16 residues. Trimming removed 2 bases at V and 4 bases at J, with 17 bases between. Germline loops: CDR1 SGHRS, CDR2 YFSETQ. The CDR3 nucleotides read TGCGCCAGCAGCTTCTTTGCGGTTGGGAGCGCAGATACGCAGTATTTT. This sequence encodes CASSFFAVGSADTQYF.

V gene TRBV12-3 or TRBV12-4 combines with J gene TRBJ2-1; D ambiguous. V was pared by 5 bases and J by 2 bases, with 13 bases between. CDR3 length: 15 residues. The CDR3 nucleotides read TGTGCCAGCAGTCTAAGCCCTGGGCCCTACAATGAGCAGTTCTTC. Translating gives CASSLSPGPYNEQFF.

This chain uses TRBV10-3 with TRBJ2-1, with D unresolved. Trimming pared 3 bases from V and 10 bases from J, leaving 10 bases between. The CDR3 spans 12 residues. CDR1 and CDR2 from the germline V gene are ENHRY and SYGVKD. Here the CDR3 DNA reads TGTGCCATCAGTGATGCCTCCTACGAGCAGTTCTTC. Translation gives CAISDASYEQFF.

The genes are TRBV5-1 and TRBJ2-3; D unclear. The CDR3 is 14 residues long. The germline V gene has CDR1 SGHRS and CDR2 YFSETQ. Trimming removed 4 bases from V and 0 bases from J, with 9 bases in between. As DNA, the CDR3 is TGCGCCAGCAGCAACCATTATAGCACAGATACGCAGTATTTT. The encoded protein is CASSNHYSTDTQYF.

This clonotype occurred many times. This chain uses TRBV6-1 with TRBJ2-1; D perhaps matches TRBD1 (5 bases). Germline loops: CDR1 MNHNS, CDR2 SASEGT. The V gene lost 5 bases and the J gene lost 7 bases, with 12 bases spanning the gap. The CDR3 has 13 residues. The CDR3 sequence: CASSTQGRNEQFF. Here the CDR3 DNA reads TGTGCCAGCAGTACGCAGGGTCGGAATGAGCAGTTCTTC.

The table lists this clonotype with a few counts. The genes are TRBV6-4 and TRBJ2-7; D unclear. The CDR3 length is 13 residues. CDR1 and CDR2 (germline): MRHNA, SNTAGT. V lost 2 bases to trimming and J lost 3 bases, with 8 bases between them. The CDR3 reads CASSDRRDYEQYF. CDR3 nucleotides: TGTGCCAGCAGTGACCGACGAGACTACGAGCAGTACTTC.

The J gene is TRBJ2-7, the V gene TRBV12-3 or TRBV12-4; 11 bases line up with TRBD1. The V and J ends lost 5 bases and 6 bases, in that order; junction bases with no gene match: 6. The CDR3 length is 14 residues. The CDR3 bases are TGTGCCAGCAGTCAACGGACAGGGGGCGGCGAGCAGTACTTC. This encodes CASSQRTGGGEQYF.

Ten or more counts support this clonotype. The gene calls are TRBV7-9 and TRBJ2-3; D not resolved. This CDR3 has 11 residues. V was trimmed by 6 bases and J by 3 bases, leaving 4 bases between them. Germline assignment: CDR1 SEHNR and CDR2 FQNEAQ (reference sequence). The CDR3: CASSNTDTQYF. In DNA, the CDR3 is TGTGCCAGCAGTAATACAGATACGCAGTATTTT.

This clonotype has only a few counts. The chain joins TRBV29-1 to TRBJ1-1; a possible D gene is TRBD1 (6 bases). The CDR3 is 12 residues long. CDR1 is SQVTM and CDR2 is ANQGSEA in the germline V gene. V dropped 5 bases and J dropped 5 bases, with 12 bases sitting between them. The CDR3 loop reads CSVTGSGTEAFF. The DNA of the CDR3 is TGCAGCGTTACAGGGAGTGGTACTGAAGCTTTCTTT.

CDR3 sequence (DNA): TGCAGTCTCGGGGGACAGGCAGTCGCTGAAGCTTTCTTT. It encodes CSLGGQAVAEAFF. The chain employs TRBV20-1 and TRBJ1-1; 8 nucleotides agree with TRBD1. Germline CDR1 DFQATT, CDR2 SNEGSKA (reference sequence). CDR3 length equals 13 residues. Unmatched junction bases numbered 11, after V lost 8 bases and J lost 6 bases.